This TCR beta chain was found in a study of beta chain features in type 1 diabetes. Note on this clone: Its antigen is unknown.

As every portion of the isolated RNA was reverse transcribed, the sequencing read expressed TCRB transcripts. Clones were read by immunoSEQ multiplex PCR, and TCRdb kept only the in-frame ones, dropping some. Of 40,000 to 50,000 clones in the sample, over 50% were seen once. Notes on the study in general: Reduced insertions and increased deletions marked VDJ junctions in type 1 diabetes patients. All four CD4+ subsets of Type 1 diabetes patients contained TCRB CDR3s that were moderately but significantly shorter. A possible short-template PCR bias applies equally to patients and controls. Compared with healthy donors, patients appeared to share more similar naive, central memory and regulatory TCRB repertoires.

V was pared by 5 bases and J by 1 base, with 12 bases between. Germline V gene sequence: CDR1 MGHRA, CDR2 YSYEKL. There are 16 residues in the CDR3. It was via CD45RO/CCR7/CD25/CD127/CD95/CD27 that CD4+ naive, central memory, regulatory and stem cell-like memory cells were sorted. The receptor was isolated from a man under 40 with type 1 diabetes. Some clones in this sample may be carry-over from other donors' samples. The V and J genes are TRBV4-1 and TRBJ2-6; D not resolved. Sequencing was done on a sample of Tregs from blood. CDR3: CASSTAVASGANVLTF. CDR3 DNA sequence: TGCGCCAGCAGCACAGCTGTGGCTTCTGGGGCCAACGTCCTGACTTTC.